The following is a TCR beta chain sequence with its context. The sample originates from a study of T cell changes during pregnancy in multiple sclerosis. Assay: immunoSEQ multiplex PCR; the TCRdb copy retains only in-frame clones and omits some. The table records tens of thousands of clones, about 93% of them present only once. With 2 bases clipped from V and 4 bases from J, the junction kept 10 bases outside the gene matches. CDR1 and CDR2 (germline): MDHEN, SYDVKM. The CDR3 contains 17 residues. The rearrangement links TRBV28 to TRBJ2-7; 11 bases are shared with TRBD1. Sample: peripheral blood, taken after pregnancy. The sequence was collected from a female donor in good health, enrolled as a control in a pregnancy study. CDR3 protein: CASSLPGVGQGAYEQYF. For the CDR3, the DNA is TGTGCCAGCAGTTTACCTGGGGTAGGACAGGGGGCTTACGAGCAGTACTTC.